This TCR beta chain was documented in a study of blood T cell repertoires in COVID-19. In the study overall: The United States, Italy and Spain provided the acute and convalescent COVID-19 samples. T cells, B-cell-depleted T cells, or PBMCs supplied cDNA or gDNA.

In the original analysis: Amplified reference gene primers provided the basis for estimating nucleated cell counts. Only in-frame clones appear in the TCRdb table, and some are missing; sequencing was by immunoSEQ multiplex PCR. V and J calls plus clone size are reproduced from that table; the DNA served to infer D and trimming. The sample includes 150,000 to 200,000 clones, about 81% of them seen just once. V was pared by 4 bases and J by 0 bases, with 11 bases between. This CDR3 has 15 residues. Germline loops: CDR1 MRHNA, CDR2 SNTAGT. The rearrangement links TRBV6-4 to TRBJ2-3; possibly TRBD2 for D (5 bases). This receptor was obtained from a human donor in a cohort sampled during active COVID-19. The sample was peripheral blood. CDR3 loop: CASSVEGASTDTQYF. CDR3 in DNA: TGTGCCAGCAGTGTCGAGGGAGCTAGCACAGATACGCAGTATTTT.